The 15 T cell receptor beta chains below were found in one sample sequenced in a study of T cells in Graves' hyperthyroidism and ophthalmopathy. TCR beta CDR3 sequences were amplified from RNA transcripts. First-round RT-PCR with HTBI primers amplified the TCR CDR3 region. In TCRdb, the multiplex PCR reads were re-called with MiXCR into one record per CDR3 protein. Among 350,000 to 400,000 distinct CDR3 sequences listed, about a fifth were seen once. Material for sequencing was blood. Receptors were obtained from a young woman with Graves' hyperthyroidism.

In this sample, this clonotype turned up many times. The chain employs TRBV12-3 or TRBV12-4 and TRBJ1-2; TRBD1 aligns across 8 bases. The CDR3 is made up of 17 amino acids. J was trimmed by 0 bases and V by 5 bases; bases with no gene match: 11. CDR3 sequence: CASSRRDRLLANYGYTF. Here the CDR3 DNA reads TGTGCCAGCAGTCGGCGGGACAGGCTTCTAGCTAACTATGGCTACACCTTC.

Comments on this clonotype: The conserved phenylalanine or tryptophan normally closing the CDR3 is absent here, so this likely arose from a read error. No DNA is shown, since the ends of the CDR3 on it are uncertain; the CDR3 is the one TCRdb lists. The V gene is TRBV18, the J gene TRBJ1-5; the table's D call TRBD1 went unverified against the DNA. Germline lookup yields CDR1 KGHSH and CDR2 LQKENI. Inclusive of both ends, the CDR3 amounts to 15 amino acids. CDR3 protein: CASSPSRGLNQPQQL.

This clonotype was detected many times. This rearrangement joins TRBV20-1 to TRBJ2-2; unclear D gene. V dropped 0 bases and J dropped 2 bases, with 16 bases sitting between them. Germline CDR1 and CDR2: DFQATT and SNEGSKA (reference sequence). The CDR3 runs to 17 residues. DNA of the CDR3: TGCAGTGCTAGAGATCCCGCCCCGAGACTCAACACCGGGGAGCTGTTTTTT. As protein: CSARDPAPRLNTGELFF.

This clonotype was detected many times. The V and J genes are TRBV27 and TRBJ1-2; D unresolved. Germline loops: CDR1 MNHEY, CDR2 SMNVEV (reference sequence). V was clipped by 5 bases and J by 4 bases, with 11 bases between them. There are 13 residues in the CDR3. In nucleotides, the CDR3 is TGTGCCAGCAGTCCCCGGGCCGTCTATGGCTACACCTTC. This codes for CASSPRAVYGYTF.

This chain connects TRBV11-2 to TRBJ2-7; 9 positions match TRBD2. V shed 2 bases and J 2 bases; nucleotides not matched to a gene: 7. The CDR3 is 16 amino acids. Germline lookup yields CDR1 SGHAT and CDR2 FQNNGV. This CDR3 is CASSLSPGLATYEQYF. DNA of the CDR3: TGTGCCAGCAGCTTATCCCCAGGACTAGCGACCTACGAGCAGTACTTC.

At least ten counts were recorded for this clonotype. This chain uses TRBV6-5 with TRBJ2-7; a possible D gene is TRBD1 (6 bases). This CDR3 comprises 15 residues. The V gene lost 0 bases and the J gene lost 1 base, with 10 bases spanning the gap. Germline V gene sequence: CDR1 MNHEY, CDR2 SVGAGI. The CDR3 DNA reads TGTGCCAGCAGTTACTCGTGGACAGAATCCTACGAGCAGTACTTC. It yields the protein CASSYSWTESYEQYF.

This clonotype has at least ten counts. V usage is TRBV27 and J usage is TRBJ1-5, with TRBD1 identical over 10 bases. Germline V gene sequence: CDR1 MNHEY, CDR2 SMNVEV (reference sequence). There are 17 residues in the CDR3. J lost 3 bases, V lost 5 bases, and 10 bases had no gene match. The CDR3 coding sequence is TGTGCCAGCAGTCTGTTAGTTGGGACAGGGGTCAATCAGCCCCAGCATTTT. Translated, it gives CASSLLVGTGVNQPQHF.

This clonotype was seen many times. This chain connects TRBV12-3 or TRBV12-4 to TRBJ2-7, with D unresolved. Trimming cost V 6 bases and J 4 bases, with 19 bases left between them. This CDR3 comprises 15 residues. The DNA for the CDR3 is TGTGCCAGCAGCCCATCTGACGGTCCAGCGTACGAGCAGTACTTC. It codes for CASSPSDGPAYEQYF.

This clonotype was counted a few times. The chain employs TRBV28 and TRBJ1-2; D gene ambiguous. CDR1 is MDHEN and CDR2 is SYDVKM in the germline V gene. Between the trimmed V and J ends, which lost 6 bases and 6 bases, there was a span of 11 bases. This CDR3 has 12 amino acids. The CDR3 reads CASRSPPDGYTF. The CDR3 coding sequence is TGTGCCAGCAGATCTCCGCCGGATGGCTACACCTTC.

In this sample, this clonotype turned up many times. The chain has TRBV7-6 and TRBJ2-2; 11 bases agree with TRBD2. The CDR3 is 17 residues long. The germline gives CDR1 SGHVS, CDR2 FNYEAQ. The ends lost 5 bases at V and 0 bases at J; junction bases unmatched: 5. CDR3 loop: CASSPTSGGSNTGELFF. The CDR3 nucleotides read TGTGCCAGCAGCCCTACTAGCGGGGGCTCGAACACCGGGGAGCTGTTTTTT.

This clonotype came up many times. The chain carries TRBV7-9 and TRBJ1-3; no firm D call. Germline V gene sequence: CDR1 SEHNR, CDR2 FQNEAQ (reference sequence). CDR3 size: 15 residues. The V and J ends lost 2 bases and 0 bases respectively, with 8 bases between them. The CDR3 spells CASSLLRSSGNTIYF. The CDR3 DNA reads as TGTGCCAGCAGCTTACTACGGAGCTCTGGAAACACCATATATTTT. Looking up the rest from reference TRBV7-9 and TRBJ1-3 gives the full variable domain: DTGVSQNPRHKITKRGQNVTFRCDPISEHNRLYWYRQTLGQGPEFLTYFQNEAQLEKSRLLSDRFSAERPKGSFSTLEIQRTEQGDSAMYLCASSLLRSSGNTIYFGEGSWLTVV.

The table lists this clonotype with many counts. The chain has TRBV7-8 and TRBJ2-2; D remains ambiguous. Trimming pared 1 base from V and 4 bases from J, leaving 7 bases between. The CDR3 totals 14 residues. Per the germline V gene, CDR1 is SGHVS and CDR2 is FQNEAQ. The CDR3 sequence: CASSLDPGTGELFF. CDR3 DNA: TGTGCCAGCAGCTTAGATCCGGGCACCGGGGAGCTGTTTTTT.

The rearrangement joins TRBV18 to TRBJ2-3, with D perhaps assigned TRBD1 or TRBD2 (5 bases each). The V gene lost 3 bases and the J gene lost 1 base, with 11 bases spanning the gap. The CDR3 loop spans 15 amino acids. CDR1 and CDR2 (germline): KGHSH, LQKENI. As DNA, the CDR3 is TGTGCCAGCTCACCTTTGACGGGGCGCACAGATACGCAGTATTTT. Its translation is CASSPLTGRTDTQYF.

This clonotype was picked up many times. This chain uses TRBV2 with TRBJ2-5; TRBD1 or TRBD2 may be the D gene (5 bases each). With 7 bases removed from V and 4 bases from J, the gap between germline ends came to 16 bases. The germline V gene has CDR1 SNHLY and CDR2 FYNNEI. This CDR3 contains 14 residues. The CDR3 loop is CASIIHRGLETQYF. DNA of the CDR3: TGTGCCAGCATCATACATCGGGGCCTAGAGACCCAGTACTTC.

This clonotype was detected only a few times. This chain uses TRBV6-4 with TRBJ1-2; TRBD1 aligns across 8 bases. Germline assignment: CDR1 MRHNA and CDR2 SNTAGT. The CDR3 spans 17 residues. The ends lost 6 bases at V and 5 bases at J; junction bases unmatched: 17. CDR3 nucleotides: TGTGCCAGCAGGGACCGCGACAGGGGAAGAGCTCGGTATGGCTACACCTTC. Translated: CASRDRDRGRARYGYTF.